Listed below are T cell receptor beta chains from one sample, sequenced in a study of identical twins. TCRdb redid the calling of the 5' RACE reads with MiXCR, one entry per CDR3 protein. Of 1.5 million or so distinct CDR3 sequences in the sample, about 32% were seen once. The sample taken for sequencing was cord blood. The receptors come from a newborn girl in good health. CDR3s include the opening cysteine and the closing phenylalanine or tryptophan. The D gene is left open where the match is weak. Clone size is not always given. Where it is, it says once, few, many or a class for expanded clones.

CDR3aa: CASSLESRGGPTDTQYF
CDR3nt: TGTGCCAGCAGCTTAGAGAGTCGGGGGGGGCCCACAGATACGCAGTATTTT
j_gene: TRBJ2-3
d_gene: TRBD2
abundance: few
v_gene: TRBV11-2

CDR3aa: CSASQGGQETQYF
CDR3nt: TGCAGTGCTAGTCAGGGGGGCCAAGAGACCCAGTACTTC
j_gene: TRBJ2-5
d_gene: -
abundance: -
v_gene: TRBV20-1

CDR3aa: CASSESDWKLTYEQYF
CDR3nt: TGTGCCAGCAGCGAATCCGACTGGAAGTTAACCTACGAGCAGTACTTC
j_gene: TRBJ2-7
d_gene: -
abundance: few
v_gene: TRBV7-2

CDR3aa: CASSEGGAGEKLFF
CDR3nt: TGTGCCAGCAGTGAAGGCGGGGCTGGTGAAAAACTGTTTTTT
j_gene: TRBJ1-4
d_gene: -
abundance: -
v_gene: TRBV25-1

CDR3aa: CASSQGPGHSQFF
CDR3nt: TGTGCCAGCAGCCAAGGTCCTGGACACTCACAGTTCTTC
j_gene: TRBJ2-1
d_gene: -
abundance: many
v_gene: TRBV3-1

CDR3aa: CSAAESGTGRYEQYF
CDR3nt: TGCAGTGCTGCCGAGTCCGGGACAGGAAGATACGAGCAGTACTTC
j_gene: TRBJ2-7
d_gene: TRBD1
abundance: -
v_gene: TRBV20-1

CDR3aa: CSVHVGTGTYEQYF
CDR3nt: TGCAGCGTTCACGTTGGGACAGGGACCTACGAGCAGTACTTC
j_gene: TRBJ2-7
d_gene: TRBD1
abundance: -
v_gene: TRBV29-1

CDR3aa: CASSVGAGGWGIQYF
CDR3nt: TGTGCCAGCAGCGTGGGAGCGGGGGGGTGGGGCATTCAGTACTTC
j_gene: TRBJ2-4
d_gene: TRBD2
abundance: -
v_gene: TRBV9

CDR3aa: CASGYSGPADTQYF
CDR3nt: TGTGCCAGCGGTTACTCGGGTCCGGCAGATACGCAGTATTTT
j_gene: TRBJ2-3
d_gene: -
abundance: -
v_gene: TRBV6-6

CDR3aa: CASSARTGTGNYGYTF
CDR3nt: TGTGCCAGTAGTGCCCGAACCGGGACAGGGAACTATGGCTACACCTTC
j_gene: TRBJ1-2
d_gene: TRBD1
abundance: -
v_gene: TRBV19

CDR3aa: CSAGTGFEGYTF
CDR3nt: TGCAGCGCCGGGACAGGTTTTGAAGGCTACACCTTC
j_gene: TRBJ1-2
d_gene: TRBD1
abundance: -
v_gene: TRBV29-1

CDR3aa: CASSYPLTVYSNQPQHF
CDR3nt: TGTGCCAGCAGTTACCCGCTGACGGTTTATAGCAATCAGCCCCAGCATTTT
j_gene: TRBJ1-5
d_gene: -
abundance: -
v_gene: TRBV6-2/TRBV6-3

CDR3aa: CASSPGLAGDFTGELFF
CDR3nt: TGTGCCAGCAGCCCGGGACTAGCGGGTGATTTTACCGGGGAGCTGTTTTTT
j_gene: TRBJ2-2
d_gene: TRBD2
abundance: few
v_gene: TRBV4-2

CDR3aa: CSARDPGANLYGYTF
CDR3nt: TGCAGTGCTAGAGACCCCGGTGCCAACTTGTATGGCTACACCTTC
j_gene: TRBJ1-2
d_gene: -
abundance: few
v_gene: TRBV20-1

CDR3aa: CASSLGTRSQETQYF
CDR3nt: TGTGCCAGCAGCCTCGGTACTAGAAGCCAAGAGACCCAGTACTTC
j_gene: TRBJ2-5
d_gene: -
abundance: few
v_gene: TRBV3-1

CDR3aa: CASSALAGAYYEQYF
CDR3nt: TGTGCCAGCAGCGCCCTAGCGGGGGCCTACTACGAGCAGTACTTC
j_gene: TRBJ2-7
d_gene: TRBD2
abundance: few
v_gene: TRBV6-2/TRBV6-3

CDR3aa: CASSKQGFTDTQYF
CDR3nt: TGTGCCAGCAGCAAACAGGGTTTCACAGATACGCAGTATTTT
j_gene: TRBJ2-3
d_gene: -
abundance: once
v_gene: TRBV11-2

CDR3aa: CASSLARSGANVLTF
CDR3nt: TGTGCCAGCAGTTTAGCGCGCTCTGGGGCCAACGTCCTGACTTTC
j_gene: TRBJ2-6
d_gene: -
abundance: many
v_gene: TRBV12-3/TRBV12-4

CDR3aa: CASRATSGGAPDTQYF
CDR3nt: TGTGCCAGCAGAGCAACTAGCGGGGGGGCACCAGATACGCAGTATTTT
j_gene: TRBJ2-3
d_gene: TRBD2
abundance: -
v_gene: TRBV9

CDR3aa: CSAALNQNYGYTF
CDR3nt: TGCAGTGCCGCACTTAATCAGAACTATGGCTACACCTTC
j_gene: TRBJ1-2
d_gene: -
abundance: -
v_gene: TRBV20-1

CDR3aa: CRAWLSRDDEQFF
CDR3nt: TGCAGGGCGTGGCTATCGAGGGACGATGAGCAGTTCTTC
j_gene: TRBJ2-1
d_gene: -
abundance: -
v_gene: TRBV20-1

CDR3aa: CASSQDGGRANEQFF
CDR3nt: TGTGCCAGCAGCCAAGATGGCGGGAGGGCGAACGAGCAGTTCTTC
j_gene: TRBJ2-1
d_gene: TRBD2
abundance: -
v_gene: TRBV4-2

CDR3aa: CASSRLGQGHQETQYF
CDR3nt: TGTGCCAGCAGCCGCCTGGGGCAGGGCCACCAAGAGACCCAGTACTTC
j_gene: TRBJ2-5
d_gene: -
abundance: -
v_gene: TRBV3-1

CDR3aa: CASWDLTNEQFF
CDR3nt: TGTGCCAGCTGGGACCTCACCAATGAGCAGTTCTTC
j_gene: TRBJ2-1
d_gene: -
abundance: once
v_gene: TRBV2

CDR3aa: CSVRPSHEAFF
CDR3nt: TGCAGTGTACGACCCTCACATGAAGCTTTCTTT
j_gene: TRBJ1-1
d_gene: -
abundance: few
v_gene: TRBV20-1

CDR3aa: CASSQVGLAGGPETQYF
CDR3nt: TGCGCCAGCAGCCAAGTGGGACTAGCGGGAGGCCCAGAGACCCAGTACTTC
j_gene: TRBJ2-5
d_gene: TRBD2
abundance: few
v_gene: TRBV4-1

CDR3aa: CSARRNRLAVYNEQFF
CDR3nt: TGCAGTGCTAGGCGCAATAGACTAGCGGTATACAATGAGCAGTTCTTC
j_gene: TRBJ2-1
d_gene: TRBD2
abundance: few
v_gene: TRBV20-1

CDR3aa: CASSPGRRPSYEQYF
CDR3nt: TGTGCCAGCAGCCCCGGTCGGCGCCCTTCCTACGAGCAGTACTTC
j_gene: TRBJ2-7
d_gene: -
abundance: few
v_gene: TRBV14

CDR3aa: CASSQDVDRGHYEQYF
CDR3nt: TGTGCCAGCAGCCAAGATGTCGACAGGGGGCATTACGAGCAGTACTTC
j_gene: TRBJ2-7
d_gene: TRBD1
abundance: -
v_gene: TRBV3-1

CDR3aa: CASSAGSSSSYEQYF
CDR3nt: TGTGCCAGCAGCGCAGGAAGTTCTTCGTCCTACGAGCAGTACTTC
j_gene: TRBJ2-7
d_gene: -
abundance: -
v_gene: TRBV9

CDR3aa: CASSASGGGTQYF
CDR3nt: TGTGCCAGCAGTGCCAGCGGGGGGGGGACCCAGTACTTC
j_gene: TRBJ2-5
d_gene: TRBD2
abundance: -
v_gene: TRBV2

CDR3aa: CSTLGGAAGSYNEQFF
CDR3nt: TGCAGCACCCTCGGGGGAGCAGCCGGCTCCTACAATGAGCAGTTCTTC
j_gene: TRBJ2-1
d_gene: -
abundance: many
v_gene: TRBV29-1

CDR3aa: CASSHGGPTDTQYF
CDR3nt: TGTGCCAGCAGCCACGGGGGACCCACAGATACGCAGTATTTT
j_gene: TRBJ2-3
d_gene: -
abundance: -
v_gene: TRBV12-3/TRBV12-4

CDR3aa: CASSVEAGVGADTQYF
CDR3nt: TGTGCCAGCAGCGTAGAAGCGGGAGTAGGAGCAGATACGCAGTATTTT
j_gene: TRBJ2-3
d_gene: TRBD2
abundance: few
v_gene: TRBV9

CDR3aa: CASSFFSGWNTGELFF
CDR3nt: TGTGCCAGCAGTTTCTTTTCGGGTTGGAACACCGGGGAGCTGTTTTTT
j_gene: TRBJ2-2
d_gene: -
abundance: -
v_gene: TRBV12-3/TRBV12-4

CDR3aa: CASTAPPTASSYNEQFF
CDR3nt: TGCGCCAGCACCGCCCCCCCGACTGCCAGCTCCTACAATGAGCAGTTCTTC
j_gene: TRBJ2-1
d_gene: -
abundance: few
v_gene: TRBV5-1

CDR3aa: CASSSTLTSGMETQYF
CDR3nt: TGTGCCAGCAGTTCCACCTTGACTAGCGGGATGGAGACCCAGTACTTC
j_gene: TRBJ2-5
d_gene: TRBD2
abundance: -
v_gene: TRBV6-6

CDR3aa: CSAKGLAGYGCTF
CDR3nt: TGCAGTGCTAAGGGTTTGGCGGGGTATGGCTGCACCTTC
j_gene: TRBJ1-2
d_gene: -
abundance: -
v_gene: TRBV20-1

CDR3aa: CASSQGASMNTEAFF
CDR3nt: TGTGCCAGCAGCCAAGGGGCGTCAATGAACACTGAAGCTTTCTTT
j_gene: TRBJ1-1
d_gene: -
abundance: -
v_gene: TRBV14

CDR3aa: CASSPGLAGPQETQYF
CDR3nt: TGTGCCAGCAGCCCAGGACTAGCGGGGCCGCAAGAGACCCAGTACTTC
j_gene: TRBJ2-5
d_gene: TRBD2
abundance: many
v_gene: TRBV7-2

CDR3aa: CASSLWGTGGNYGYTF
CDR3nt: TGTGCCAGCAGCTTGTGGGGGACAGGGGGGAACTATGGCTACACCTTC
j_gene: TRBJ1-2
d_gene: TRBD1
abundance: -
v_gene: TRBV7-2

CDR3aa: CASSPVRGRNEQYFGPGF
CDR3nt: -
j_gene: TRBJ2-7
d_gene: -
abundance: -
v_gene: TRBV11-2

CDR3aa: CASREVGAETQYF
CDR3nt: TGTGCCAGCCGGGAGGTTGGCGCAGAGACCCAGTACTTC
j_gene: TRBJ2-5
d_gene: TRBD2
abundance: -
v_gene: TRBV7-8

CDR3aa: CASSHPIGRVWYEQFF
CDR3nt: TGTGCCAGCAGCCATCCCATAGGCAGGGTTTGGTATGAGCAGTTCTTC
j_gene: TRBJ2-1
d_gene: -
abundance: few
v_gene: TRBV13

CDR3aa: CASSLELSESDTQYF
CDR3nt: TGTGCCAGCAGCTTGGAACTATCTGAGTCAGATACGCAGTATTTT
j_gene: TRBJ2-3
d_gene: -
abundance: few
v_gene: TRBV7-9

CDR3aa: CSVEGASGRDTQYF
CDR3nt: TGCAGCGTTGAAGGGGCTAGCGGGAGGGATACGCAGTATTTT
j_gene: TRBJ2-3
d_gene: TRBD2
abundance: -
v_gene: TRBV29-1

CDR3aa: CASSFYNSGANVLTF
CDR3nt: TGTGCCAGCAGTTTTTACAACTCTGGGGCCAACGTCCTGACTTTC
j_gene: TRBJ2-6
d_gene: -
abundance: few
v_gene: TRBV27

CDR3aa: CSVSNQPQHF
CDR3nt: TGCAGCGTTAGCAATCAGCCCCAGCATTTT
j_gene: TRBJ1-5
d_gene: -
abundance: many
v_gene: TRBV29-1

CDR3aa: CASRPSGTISYEQYF
CDR3nt: TGTGCCAGCAGACCGAGCGGGACTATCTCCTACGAGCAGTACTTC
j_gene: TRBJ2-7
d_gene: TRBD2
abundance: -
v_gene: TRBV5-5